Each of the 4 T cell receptor beta chains below was sequenced from the same sample in a study of graft-versus-host responses after intestinal transplantation. Assay: immunoSEQ multiplex PCR; the TCRdb copy retains only in-frame clones and omits some. Of fewer than 25,000 clones listed, 55% to 65% were seen once; the top ten hold approximately 1%. The source material was alloreactive CD4+ T cells from a mixed lymphocyte reaction culture, sampled before intestinal transplant. Subset denoted: CFSE-low proliferating T cells sorted from roughly six-day pre-transplant mixed lymphocyte reaction (GvH or HvG direction). Receptor source: a human patient who received an intestinal transplant.

This clone is categorized as medium-sized. The J gene is TRBJ2-7, the V gene TRBV5-4, with TRBD2 identical over 12 bases. With V trimmed by 0 bases and J by 7 bases, 5 bases remained unmatched. CDR1 SGHNT and CDR2 YYREEE come from the germline V gene (reference sequence). The CDR3 loop spans 15 amino acids. CDR3 in amino acids: CASSLDLAGGREQYF. The DNA for the CDR3 is TGTGCCAGCAGCTTGGACCTAGCGGGAGGGCGAGAGCAGTACTTC.

This clone was seen more than once but under ten times. V gene TRBV10-3 combines with J gene TRBJ2-7; tentatively, D is TRBD2 (5 bases). This CDR3 spans 13 amino acids. CDR1 and CDR2 from the germline V gene are ENHRY and SYGVKD. In DNA, the CDR3 is TGTGCAACAGCCGGACTGACGCGGGACGAGCAGTACTTC. Encoded protein: CATAGLTRDEQYF.

The V and J genes are TRBV28 and TRBJ2-1; no reliable D call. CDR1 and CDR2 (germline): MDHEN, SYDVKM. The CDR3 contains 11 residues. V was cut by 3 bases and J by 7 bases, with 4 bases left in between. Here the CDR3 reads CASSFLNEQFF. The CDR3 DNA reads as TGTGCCAGCAGTTTCCTGAATGAGCAGTTCTTC.

This clone was observed a few times. Here the CDR3 reads CASSPAGHFMNTEAFF. The CDR3 nucleotides are TGTGCCAGCAGCCCAGCCGGACACTTCATGAACACTGAAGCTTTCTTT. The rearrangement joins TRBV5-4 to TRBJ1-1, with D tentatively TRBD1 (5 bases). Germline assignment: CDR1 SGHNT and CDR2 YYREEE (reference sequence). The CDR3 is made up of 16 amino acids. Trimming removed 4 bases at V and 0 bases at J, with 16 bases between. The full variable domain, in which reference TRBV5-4 and TRBJ1-1 provide the parts outside the CDR3, is ETGVTQSPTHLIKTRGQQVTLRCSSQSGHNTVSWYQQALGQGPQFIFQYYREEENGRGNFPPRFSGLQFPNYSSELNVNALELDDSALYLCASSPAGHFMNTEAFFGQGTRLTVV.